This is a list of T cell receptor beta chains from one sample in a study of blood T cell repertoires in COVID-19. Clones were read by immunoSEQ multiplex PCR, and TCRdb kept only the in-frame ones, dropping some. The table lists about 200,000 clones, around 85% of them singletons, with under 20% in the top ten. Specimen: PBMCs or T cells enriched from blood (not recorded which). Every receptor here comes from a man in his forties or fifties who had recovered from COVID-19. Each CDR3 is given with its conserved first and last residue. The D gene is left open where the match is weak. The size of a clone is reported for some rows only, either as once, few or many, or as a class for expanded clones.

d_call | j_call | clone_size | v_call | cdr3_aa | cdr3_nt
TRBD1 | TRBJ2-7 | . | TRBV28 | CASRPGQGAYEQYF | TGTGCCAGCAGACCGGGACAGGGTGCCTACGAGCAGTACTTC
TRBD1 | TRBJ2-6 | . | TRBV14 | CASSHMTGGGSGANVLTF | TGTGCCAGCAGCCATATGACAGGGGGGGGCTCTGGGGCCAACGTCCTGACTTTC
TRBD1 | TRBJ1-2 | few | TRBV18 | CASSPRLTGQLPGYTF | TGTGCCAGCTCACCCCGTTTAACGGGACAGCTTCCAGGCTACACCTTC
. | TRBJ1-1 | . | TRBV19 | CASSDGRHMNTEAFF | TGTGCCAGTAGTGACGGGAGACATATGAACACTGAAGCTTTCTTT
. | TRBJ2-1 | . | TRBV3-1/TRBV3-2 | CASSLRSGDNEQFF | TGTGCCAGCAGCCTGCGTAGCGGCGACAATGAGCAGTTCTTC
. | TRBJ1-1 | . | TRBV30 | CAWSPGVLNTEAFF | TGTGCCTGGAGCCCGGGGGTCCTGAACACTGAAGCTTTCTTT
TRBD1 | TRBJ2-7 | once | TRBV13 | CASSFGQGSSYEQYF | TGTGCCAGCAGCTTCGGACAGGGGAGCTCCTACGAGCAGTACTTC
TRBD1 | TRBJ2-1 | . | TRBV11-1 | CASSLAGTGNREQFF | TGTGCCAGCAGCTTAGCGGGGACAGGGAATCGTGAGCAGTTCTTC
. | TRBJ1-6 | . | TRBV4-3 | CASSQSAADNSPLHF | TGCGCCAGCAGCCAATCGGCGGCGGATAATTCACCCCTCCACTTT
. | TRBJ1-2 | . | TRBV3-1/TRBV3-2 | CASSPVGGQGYSGYTF | TGTGCCAGCAGCCCCGTCGGGGGGCAGGGGTACTCTGGCTACACCTTC
. | TRBJ1-1 | once | TRBV10-2 | CASSRGGAMNTEAFF | TGCGCCAGCTCCCGTGGGGGGGCAATGAACACTGAAGCTTTCTTT
. | TRBJ2-7 | . | TRBV11-3 | CASSIAGASASYEQYF | TGTGCCAGCAGCATCGCGGGGGCTAGCGCGTCCTACGAGCAGTACTTC
TRBD1 | TRBJ2-5 | . | TRBV6-1 | CASSEVFGTAQETQYF | TGTGCCAGCAGTGAGGTCTTTGGGACAGCTCAAGAGACCCAGTACTTC
. | TRBJ2-2 | . | TRBV7-2 | CASSPGLHTGELFF | TGTGCCAGCAGCCCAGGACTCCACACCGGGGAGCTGTTTTTT
TRBD2 | TRBJ2-7 | . | TRBV6-2/TRBV6-3 | CASSYGTSGSTYEQYF | TGTGCCAGCAGTTACGGGACTAGCGGGAGTACCTACGAGCAGTACTTC
. | TRBJ2-1 | . | TRBV20-1 | CSARFSEQFF | TGCAGTGCTAGATTTAGTGAGCAGTTCTTC
TRBD2 | TRBJ2-3 | . | TRBV2 | CASSRREEDTQYF | TGTGCCAGCAGTCGGCGGGAGGAGGATACGCAGTATTTT
. | TRBJ2-2 | once | TRBV7-2 | CASSLGQRAGELFF | TGTGCCAGCAGCTTAGGGCAGCGAGCCGGGGAGCTGTTTTTT
TRBD2 | TRBJ2-1 | . | TRBV19 | CASSKASGMNEQFF | TGTGCCAGTAGTAAGGCTAGCGGGATGAATGAGCAGTTCTTC
TRBD2 | TRBJ2-1 | . | TRBV29-1 | CSVEGLAASNEQFF | TGCAGCGTTGAAGGACTAGCGGCTAGCAATGAGCAGTTCTTC
TRBD2 | TRBJ2-3 | . | TRBV3-1/TRBV3-2 | CASSQEGLATSTDTQYF | TGTGCCAGCAGCCAAGAGGGACTAGCGACTAGCACAGATACGCAGTATTTT
. | TRBJ1-3 | . | TRBV2 | CASSALAGGVRDTIYF | TGTGCCAGCAGTGCTCTCGCGGGGGGGGTGAGAGACACCATATATTTT
TRBD1 | TRBJ1-2 | . | TRBV10-3 | CAISESRQSGQGNYGYTF | TGTGCCATCAGTGAGTCCAGGCAGTCGGGACAGGGGAACTATGGCTACACCTTC
. | TRBJ2-7 | few | TRBV7-9 | CASSSSRGYEQYF | TGTGCCAGCAGCTCGTCCCGAGGCTACGAGCAGTACTTC
. | TRBJ2-5 | . | TRBV5-6 | CASSPRGNQETQYF | TGTGCCAGCAGCCCGCGAGGGAACCAAGAGACCCAGTACTTC
. | TRBJ2-7 | . | TRBV30 | CAWTGDRTYEQYF | TGTGCCTGGACGGGGGACAGAACCTACGAGCAGTACTTC
TRBD2 | TRBJ2-3 | . | TRBV18 | CASSPLPLAGSEDTQYF | TGTGCCAGCTCACCACTTCCCCTAGCGGGATCCGAAGATACGCAGTATTTT
. | TRBJ2-7 | . | TRBV18 | CASSPRERAPHEQYF | TGTGCCAGCTCACCCCGGGAGAGGGCCCCCCACGAGCAGTACTTC
TRBD1 | TRBJ2-7 | . | TRBV28 | CASRGPGQGAYEQYF | TGTGCCAGCAGGGGACCGGGACAGGGGGCTTACGAGCAGTACTTC
. | TRBJ1-5 | . | TRBV19 | CASSIAGGSKPQHF | TGTGCCAGTAGTATAGCGGGGGGCTCTAAGCCCCAGCATTTT
TRBD1 | TRBJ2-7 | . | TRBV5-4 | CASSLKGQGEYEQYF | TGTGCCAGCAGCTTAAAGGGACAGGGGGAGTACGAGCAGTACTTC
. | TRBJ2-2 | . | TRBV9 | CASSGPGTNTGELFF | TGTGCCAGCTCCGGCCCGGGTACGAACACCGGGGAGCTGTTTTTT
. | TRBJ2-2 | . | TRBV27 | CASKREFISSGELFF | TGTGCCAGCAAGAGGGAGTTCATTTCTTCCGGGGAGCTGTTTTTT